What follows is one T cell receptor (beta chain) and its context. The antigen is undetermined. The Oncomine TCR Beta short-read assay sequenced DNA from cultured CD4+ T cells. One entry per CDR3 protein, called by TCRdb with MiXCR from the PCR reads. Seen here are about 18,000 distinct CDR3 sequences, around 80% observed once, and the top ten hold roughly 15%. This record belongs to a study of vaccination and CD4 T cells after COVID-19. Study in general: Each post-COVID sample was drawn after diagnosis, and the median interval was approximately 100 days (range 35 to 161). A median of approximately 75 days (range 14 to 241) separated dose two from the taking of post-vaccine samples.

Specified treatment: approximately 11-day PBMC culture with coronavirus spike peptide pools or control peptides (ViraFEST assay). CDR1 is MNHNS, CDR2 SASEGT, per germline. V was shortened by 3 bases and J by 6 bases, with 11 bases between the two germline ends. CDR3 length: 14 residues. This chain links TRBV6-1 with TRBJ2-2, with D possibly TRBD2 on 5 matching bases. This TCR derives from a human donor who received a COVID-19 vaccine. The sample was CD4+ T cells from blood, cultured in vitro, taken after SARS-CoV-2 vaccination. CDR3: CASSESRVPGELFF. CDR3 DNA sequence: TGTGCCAGCAGTGAGTCGAGGGTGCCCGGGGAGCTGTTTTTT.